This TCR beta chain was found in a study of blood T cell repertoires in COVID-19. Germline CDR1 and CDR2: MDHEN and SYDVKM. The CDR3 covers 14 residues. V lost 6 bases and J 4 bases, leaving 15 bases between the germline ends. This clone was seen once. Sequenced by immunoSEQ multiplex PCR; TCRdb stores in-frame clones only, minus some. The data contain fewer than 250,000 clones, roughly 77% of them seen just once; the ten biggest clones take up around 16%. The sample was PBMCs or T cells enriched from blood (not recorded which). The chain employs TRBV28 and TRBJ1-2; D remains unclear. This receptor was taken from a woman in her 50s with acute COVID-19. CDR3 sequence: CASRSGDLVYGYTF. CDR3 in DNA: TGTGCCAGCAGGTCGGGAGATCTAGTCTATGGCTACACCTTC.